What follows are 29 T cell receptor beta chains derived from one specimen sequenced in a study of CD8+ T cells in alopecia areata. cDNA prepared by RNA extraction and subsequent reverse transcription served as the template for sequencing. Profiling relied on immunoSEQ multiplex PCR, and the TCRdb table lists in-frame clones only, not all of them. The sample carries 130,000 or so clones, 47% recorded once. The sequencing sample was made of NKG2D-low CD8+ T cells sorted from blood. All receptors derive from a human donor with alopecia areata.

The CDR3: CASSQDLLEQYF. DNA for the CDR3: TGCGCCAGCAGCCAAGACCTCCTCGAGCAGTACTTC. J is TRBJ2-7 and V is TRBV4-1; D unresolved. Germline V gene lookup returns CDR1 MGHRA and CDR2 YSYEKL. The CDR3 loop spans 12 amino acids. Trimming took 0 bases from V and 6 from J, leaving 6 bases between them.

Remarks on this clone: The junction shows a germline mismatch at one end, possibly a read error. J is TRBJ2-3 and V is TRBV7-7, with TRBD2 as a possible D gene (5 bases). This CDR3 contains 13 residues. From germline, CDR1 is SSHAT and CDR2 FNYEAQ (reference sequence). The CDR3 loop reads CASSPEGSDTQYF. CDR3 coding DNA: TGTGCTAGCAGCCCCGAGGGCTCAGATACGCAGTATTTT.

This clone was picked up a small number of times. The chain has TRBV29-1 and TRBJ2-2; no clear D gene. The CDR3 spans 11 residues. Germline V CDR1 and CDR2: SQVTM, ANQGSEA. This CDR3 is CSTRSTGELFF. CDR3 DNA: TGCAGTACCAGGAGCACCGGGGAGCTGTTTTTT.

The CDR3 reads CASSLRGLAGNEQFF. For the CDR3, the DNA is TGTGCCAGCAGTTTGAGAGGACTAGCGGGGAATGAGCAGTTCTTC. The rearrangement uses TRBV27 and TRBJ2-1, with 12 bases lining up with TRBD2. Trimming took 3 bases from V and 7 from J; bases not matched to a gene: 4. The CDR3 extends over 15 amino acids. Germline CDR1 is MNHEY and CDR2 is SMNVEV (reference sequence).

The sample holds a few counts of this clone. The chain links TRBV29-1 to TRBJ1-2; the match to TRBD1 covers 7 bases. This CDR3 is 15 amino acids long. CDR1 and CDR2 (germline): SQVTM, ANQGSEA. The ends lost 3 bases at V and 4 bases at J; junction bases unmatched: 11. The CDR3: CSVEDEQGILYGYTF. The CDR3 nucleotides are TGCAGCGTTGAGGACGAACAGGGGATTCTCTATGGCTACACCTTC.

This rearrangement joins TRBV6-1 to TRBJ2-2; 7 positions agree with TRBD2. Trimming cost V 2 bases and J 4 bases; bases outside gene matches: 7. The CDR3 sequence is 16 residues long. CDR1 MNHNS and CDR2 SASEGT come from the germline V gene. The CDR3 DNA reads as TGTGCCAGCAGTGAACCGGGGGGTCACAGCACCGGGGAGCTGTTTTTT. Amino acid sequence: CASSEPGGHSTGELFF.

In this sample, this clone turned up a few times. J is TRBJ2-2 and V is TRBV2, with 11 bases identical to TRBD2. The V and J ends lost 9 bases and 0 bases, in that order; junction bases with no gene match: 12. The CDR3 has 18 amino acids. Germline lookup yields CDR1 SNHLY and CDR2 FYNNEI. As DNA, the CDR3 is TGTGCCAGGGCCAAGACTAGCGGGGATCCTTCGAACACCGGGGAGCTGTTTTTT. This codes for CARAKTSGDPSNTGELFF.

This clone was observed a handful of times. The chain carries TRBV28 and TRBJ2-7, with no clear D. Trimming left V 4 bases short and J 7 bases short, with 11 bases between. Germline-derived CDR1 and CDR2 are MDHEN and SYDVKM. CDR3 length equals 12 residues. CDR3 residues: CASSSSQREQYF. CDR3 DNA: TGTGCCAGCAGTTCTTCCCAAAGGGAGCAGTACTTC.

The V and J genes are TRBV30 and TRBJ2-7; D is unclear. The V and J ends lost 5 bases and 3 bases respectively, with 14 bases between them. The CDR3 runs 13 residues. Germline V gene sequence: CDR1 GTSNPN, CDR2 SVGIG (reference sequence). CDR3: CAWSPGVFYEQYF. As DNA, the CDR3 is TGTGCCTGGTCCCCGGGTGTATTCTACGAGCAGTACTTC.

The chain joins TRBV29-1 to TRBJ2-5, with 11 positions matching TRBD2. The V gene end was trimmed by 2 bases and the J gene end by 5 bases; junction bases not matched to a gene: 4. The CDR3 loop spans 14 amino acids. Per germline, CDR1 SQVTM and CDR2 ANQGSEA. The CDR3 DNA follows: TGCAGCGTTGAACTAGCGGGAGGAGGTGAGACCCAGTACTTC. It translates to CSVELAGGGETQYF. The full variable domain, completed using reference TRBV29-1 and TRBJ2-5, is SAVISQKPSRDICQRGTSLTIQCQVDSQVTMMFWYRQQPGQSLTLIATANQGSEATYESGFVIDKFPISRPNLTFSTLTVSNMSPEDSSIYLCSVELAGGGETQYFGPGTRLLVL.

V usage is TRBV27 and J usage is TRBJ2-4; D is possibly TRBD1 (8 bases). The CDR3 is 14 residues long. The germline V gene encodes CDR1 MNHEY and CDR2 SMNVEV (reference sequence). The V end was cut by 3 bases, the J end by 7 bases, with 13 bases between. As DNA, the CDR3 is TGTGCCAGCAGTTTCACAGGGGGGGGCAACATTCAGTACTTC. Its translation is CASSFTGGGNIQYF.

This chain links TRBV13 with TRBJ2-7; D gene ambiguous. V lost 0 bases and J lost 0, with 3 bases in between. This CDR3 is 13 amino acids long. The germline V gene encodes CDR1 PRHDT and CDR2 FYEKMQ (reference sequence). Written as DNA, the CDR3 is TGTGCCAGCAGCTTAGGTAGCTCCTACGAGCAGTACTTC. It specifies CASSLGSSYEQYF.

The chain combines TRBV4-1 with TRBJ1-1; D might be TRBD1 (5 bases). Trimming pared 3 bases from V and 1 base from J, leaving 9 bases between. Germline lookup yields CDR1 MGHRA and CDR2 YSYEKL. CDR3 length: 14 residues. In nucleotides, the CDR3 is TGCGCCAGCAGCCAGTGGGGGAAGAACACTGAAGCTTTCTTT. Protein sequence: CASSQWGKNTEAFF.

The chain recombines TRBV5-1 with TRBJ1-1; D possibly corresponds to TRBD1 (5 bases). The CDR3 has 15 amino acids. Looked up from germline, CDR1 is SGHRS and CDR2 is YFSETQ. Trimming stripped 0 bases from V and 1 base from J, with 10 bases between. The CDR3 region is CASSLGVDKNTEAFF. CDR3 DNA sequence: TGCGCCAGCAGCTTGGGGGTGGACAAGAACACTGAAGCTTTCTTT.

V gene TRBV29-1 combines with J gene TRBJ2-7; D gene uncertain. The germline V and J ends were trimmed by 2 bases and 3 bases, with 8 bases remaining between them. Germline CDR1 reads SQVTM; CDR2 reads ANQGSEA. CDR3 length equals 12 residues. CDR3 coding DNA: TGCAGCGTTGAACGGCAGGACTACGAGCAGTACTTC. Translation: CSVERQDYEQYF.

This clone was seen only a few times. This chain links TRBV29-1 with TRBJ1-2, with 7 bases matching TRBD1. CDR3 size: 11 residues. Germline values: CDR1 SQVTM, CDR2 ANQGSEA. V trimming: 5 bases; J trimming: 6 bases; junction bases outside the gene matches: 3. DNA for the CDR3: TGCAGCGTTACAGGGGATGATGGCTACACCTTC. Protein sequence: CSVTGDDGYTF.

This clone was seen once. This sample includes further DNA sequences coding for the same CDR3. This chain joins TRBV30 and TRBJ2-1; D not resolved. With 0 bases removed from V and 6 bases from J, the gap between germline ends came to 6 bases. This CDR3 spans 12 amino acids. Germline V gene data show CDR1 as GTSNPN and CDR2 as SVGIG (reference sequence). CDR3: CAWSVLGNEQFF. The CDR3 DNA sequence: TGTGCCTGGAGTGTACTCGGCAATGAGCAGTTCTTC.

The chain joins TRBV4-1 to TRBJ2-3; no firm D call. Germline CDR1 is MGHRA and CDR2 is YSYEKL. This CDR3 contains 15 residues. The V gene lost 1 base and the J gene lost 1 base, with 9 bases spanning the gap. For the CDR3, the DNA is TGCGCCAGCAGCCAAGTTAGCATTGGCACAGATACGCAGTATTTT. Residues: CASSQVSIGTDTQYF.

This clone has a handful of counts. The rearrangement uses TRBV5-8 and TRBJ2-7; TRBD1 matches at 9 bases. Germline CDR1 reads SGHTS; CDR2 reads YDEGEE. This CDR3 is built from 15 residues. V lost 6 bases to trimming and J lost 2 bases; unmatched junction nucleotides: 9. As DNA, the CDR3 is TGTGCCAGCACCTTTATGACAGGGGGTCCCTACGAGCAGTACTTC. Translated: CASTFMTGGPYEQYF.

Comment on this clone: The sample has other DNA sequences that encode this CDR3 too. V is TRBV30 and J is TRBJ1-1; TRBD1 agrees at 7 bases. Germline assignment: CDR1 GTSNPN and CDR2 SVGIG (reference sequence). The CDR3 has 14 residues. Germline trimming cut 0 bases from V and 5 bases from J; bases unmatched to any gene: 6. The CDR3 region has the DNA TGTGCCTGGAGTGTTGGGCAGGGGGGAACTGAAGCTTTCTTT. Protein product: CAWSVGQGGTEAFF.

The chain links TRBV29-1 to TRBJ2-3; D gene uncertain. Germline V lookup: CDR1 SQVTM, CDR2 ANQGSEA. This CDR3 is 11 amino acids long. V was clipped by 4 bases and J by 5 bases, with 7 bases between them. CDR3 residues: CSVVLQDTQYF. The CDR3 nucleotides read TGCAGCGTTGTGTTACAAGATACGCAGTATTTT.

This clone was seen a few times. The CDR3 sequence is CASSPGPAGPDTQYF. The CDR3 bases are TGTGCCAGCAGCCCGGGACCGGCGGGGCCGGATACGCAGTATTTT. V and J are TRBV14 and TRBJ2-3; possibly TRBD2 for D (6 bases). The length of the CDR3 is 15 residues. Germline CDR1 SGHDN, CDR2 FVKESK. V dropped 4 bases and J dropped 6 bases, with 17 bases sitting between them.

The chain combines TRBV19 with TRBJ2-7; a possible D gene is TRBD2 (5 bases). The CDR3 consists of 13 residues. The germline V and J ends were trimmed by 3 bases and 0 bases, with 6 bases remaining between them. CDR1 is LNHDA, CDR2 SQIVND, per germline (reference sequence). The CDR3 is CASSIDYSYEQYF. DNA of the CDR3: TGTGCCAGTAGTATTGACTACTCCTACGAGCAGTACTTC.

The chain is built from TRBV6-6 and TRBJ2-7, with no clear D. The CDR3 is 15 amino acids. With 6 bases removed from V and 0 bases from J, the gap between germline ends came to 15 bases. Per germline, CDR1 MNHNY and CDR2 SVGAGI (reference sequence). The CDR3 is CASSRSLGSSYEQYF. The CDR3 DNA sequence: TGTGCCAGCAGCCGTTCACTGGGCAGCTCCTACGAGCAGTACTTC.

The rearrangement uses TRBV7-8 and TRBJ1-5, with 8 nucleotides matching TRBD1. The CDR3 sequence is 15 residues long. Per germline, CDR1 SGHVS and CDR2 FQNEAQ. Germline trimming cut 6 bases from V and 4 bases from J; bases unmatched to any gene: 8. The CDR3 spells CASSLTGVSNQPQHF. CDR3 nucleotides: TGTGCCAGCAGTCTGACAGGGGTCTCTAATCAGCCCCAGCATTTT.

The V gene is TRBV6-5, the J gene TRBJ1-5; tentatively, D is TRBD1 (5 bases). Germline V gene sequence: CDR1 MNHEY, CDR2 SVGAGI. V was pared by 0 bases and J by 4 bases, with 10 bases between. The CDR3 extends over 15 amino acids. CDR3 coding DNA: TGTGCCAGCAGTTACTCGTCGGGGCCAAATCAGCCCCAGCATTTT. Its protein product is CASSYSSGPNQPQHF.

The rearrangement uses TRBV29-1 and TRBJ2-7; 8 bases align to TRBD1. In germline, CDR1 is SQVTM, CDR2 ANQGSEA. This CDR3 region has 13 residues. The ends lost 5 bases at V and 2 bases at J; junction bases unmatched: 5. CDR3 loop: CSVTGTGAYEQYF. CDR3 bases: TGCAGCGTTACCGGGACAGGCGCCTACGAGCAGTACTTC.

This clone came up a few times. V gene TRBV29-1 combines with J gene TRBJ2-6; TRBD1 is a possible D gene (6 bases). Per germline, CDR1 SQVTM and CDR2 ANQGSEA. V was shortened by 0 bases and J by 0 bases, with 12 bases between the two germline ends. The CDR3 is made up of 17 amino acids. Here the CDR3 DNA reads TGCAGCGTTGAAGAATCCGGGACACCCTCTGGGGCCAACGTCCTGACTTTC. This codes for CSVEESGTPSGANVLTF.

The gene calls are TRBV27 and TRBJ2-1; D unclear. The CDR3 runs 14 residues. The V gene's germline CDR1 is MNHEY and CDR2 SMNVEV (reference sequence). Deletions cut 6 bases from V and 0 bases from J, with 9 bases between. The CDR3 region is CASRLHSSYNEQFF. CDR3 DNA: TGTGCCAGCAGGCTTCATAGCTCCTACAATGAGCAGTTCTTC.